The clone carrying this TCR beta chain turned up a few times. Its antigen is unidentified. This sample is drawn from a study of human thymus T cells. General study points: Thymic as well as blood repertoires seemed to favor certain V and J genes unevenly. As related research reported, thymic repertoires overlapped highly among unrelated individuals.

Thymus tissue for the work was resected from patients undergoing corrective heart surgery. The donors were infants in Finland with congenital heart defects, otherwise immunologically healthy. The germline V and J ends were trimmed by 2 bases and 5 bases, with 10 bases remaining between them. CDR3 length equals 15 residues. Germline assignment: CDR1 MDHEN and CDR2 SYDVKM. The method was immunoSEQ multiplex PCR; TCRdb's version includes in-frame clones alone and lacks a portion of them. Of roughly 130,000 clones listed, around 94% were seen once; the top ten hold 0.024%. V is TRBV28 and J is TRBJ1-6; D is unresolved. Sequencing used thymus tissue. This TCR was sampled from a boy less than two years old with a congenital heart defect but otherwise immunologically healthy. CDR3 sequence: CASSLVRSHNSPLHF. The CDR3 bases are TGTGCCAGCAGTTTAGTACGGAGTCATAATTCACCCCTCCACTTT.